Listed below are T cell receptor beta chains from one sample, sequenced in a study of CD8+ T cells in alopecia areata. The repertoire was sequenced with immunoSEQ multiplex PCR; TCRdb's copy has only in-frame clones and lacks some. This sample has around 140,000 clones, with 45% to 60% found just once. The source material was CD4+ T cells sorted from blood, sampled at week 0. These receptors were collected from a human donor with alopecia areata. Each CDR3 is given with its conserved first and last residue. The D gene is left open where the match is weak. Only some rows state a clone size, as once, few, many or a class for expanded clones.

abundance,v_gene,d_gene,j_gene,CDR3aa,CDR3nt
NA,TRBV30,NA,TRBJ2-1,CAWKPTRTGMDEQFF,TGTGCCTGGAAACCTACTCGGACTGGGATGGATGAGCAGTTCTTC
NA,TRBV30,TRBD2,TRBJ2-7,CAGGGDAQYF,TGTGCCGGTGGGGGGGACGCGCAGTACTTC
many,TRBV2,NA,TRBJ2-7,CASSDYEQYF,TGTGCCAGCAGTGACTACGAGCAGTACTTC
NA,TRBV7-2,NA,TRBJ2-2,CASKAPQGRAGELFF,TGTGCCAGCAAGGCCCCACAGGGGAGGGCCGGGGAGCTGTTTTTT
NA,TRBV25-1,TRBD1,TRBJ1-2,CASSGRGYGYTF,TGTGCCAGCAGTGGCAGGGGGTATGGCTACACCTTC
once,TRBV18,TRBD1,TRBJ2-5,CASSPGQGQQETQYF,TGTGCCAGCTCACCGGGACAGGGGCAGCAAGAGACCCAGTACTTC
few,TRBV7-2,TRBD2,TRBJ2-5,CASSFVLAGETQYF,TGTGCCAGCAGCTTCGTCCTAGCGGGGGAGACCCAGTACTTC
NA,TRBV29-1,TRBD2,TRBJ2-3,CSSYGGGDTQYF,TGCAGCTCATACGGGGGAGGGGATACGCAGTATTTT
few,TRBV29-1,TRBD1,TRBJ2-7,CSVDRGTGGDEQYF,TGCAGCGTTGATCGTGGGACAGGGGGCGACGAGCAGTACTTC
NA,TRBV30,NA,TRBJ2-4,CAWSVPGVAKNIQYF,TGTGCCTGGAGTGTACCTGGGGTAGCCAAAAACATTCAGTACTTC
few,TRBV4-1,NA,TRBJ2-2,CASREDPNTGELFF,TGCGCCAGCAGGGAGGACCCGAACACCGGGGAGCTGTTTTTT
NA,TRBV29-1,NA,TRBJ1-1,CSVEPGRSRRTEAFF,TGCAGCGTTGAACCGGGACGGAGCCGGAGAACTGAAGCTTTCTTT
NA,TRBV7-6,NA,TRBJ1-4,CASSRGYRANEKLFF,TGTGCCAGCAGCCGAGGGTACCGGGCTAATGAAAAACTGTTTTTT
few,TRBV5-1,TRBD2,TRBJ2-1,CASSLTSGGGEQFF,TGCGCCAGCAGCTTGACTAGCGGGGGAGGTGAGCAGTTCTTC
NA,TRBV7-9,NA,TRBJ2-5,CASSFRLNQETQYF,TGTGCCAGCAGCTTCAGACTGAACCAAGAGACCCAGTACTTC
NA,TRBV30,NA,TRBJ2-7,CAWSSSYEQYF,TGTGCCTGGAGTTCGAGCTACGAGCAGTACTTC
few,TRBV30,NA,TRBJ1-2,CAWGQTAYGYTF,TGTGCCTGGGGACAGACAGCCTATGGCTACACCTTC
NA,TRBV19,NA,TRBJ1-5,CASRPQGAGQPQHF,TGTGCCAGTAGGCCTCAGGGAGCGGGACAGCCCCAGCATTTT
few,TRBV29-1,NA,TRBJ1-1,CSAKLGETEAFF,TGCAGCGCTAAACTGGGGGAGACTGAAGCTTTCTTT
NA,TRBV19,NA,TRBJ1-5,CASSTTGLSNQPQHF,TGTGCCAGTAGTACCACGGGACTTAGCAATCAGCCCCAGCATTTT
NA,TRBV29-1,NA,TRBJ2-2,CSGAEAVLTGELFF,TGCAGCGGGGCGGAAGCGGTGTTGACCGGGGAGCTGTTTTTT
NA,TRBV30,TRBD2,TRBJ2-1,CAWSLKRGAYNEQFF,TGTGCCTGGAGCCTTAAGCGGGGTGCCTACAATGAGCAGTTCTTC